This TCR beta chain derives from a study of shared clonotypes between healthy human individuals. Study details: Each donor's CD8 memory used one plate, CD8 naive two, each CD4 subset three.

Per the germline V gene, CDR1 is MNHEY and CDR2 is SVGAGI. The CDR3 has 13 amino acids. Trimming left V 7 bases short and J 3 bases short, with 10 bases between. Per sorted-subset replicate PCR, input was approximately 180 ng DNA, representing roughly 29,000 T cell genomes. Profiled with immunoSEQ multiplex PCR; TCRdb holds only in-frame clones, not every one. The sample yields about 79,000 clones, about 61% seen once. Findings and caveats of the study: Some naive CD4 clonotypes, roughly 4.5%, turned up in common across several donors. Non-shared clonotypes showed lower generation probabilities than clonotypes common to all four donors.

On this clone: Antigen specificity is unknown.

The chain combines TRBV6-5 with TRBJ1-5, with unresolved D. The sequence came from a young man in good health. Sequenced material: memory CD8+ T cells sorted from blood. The subset here: CD45RO+ cells pooled with CCR7-negative TemRA cells. In DNA form, the CDR3 reads TGTGCCAGCACCTCGGGAGACAATCAGCCCCAGCATTTT. This translates into CASTSGDNQPQHF.